A selection of T cell receptor beta chains follows, all from one sample in a study of shared clonotypes between healthy human individuals. Measured with immunoSEQ multiplex PCR; TCRdb has only the in-frame clones, and not every one. The sample records about 960,000 clones, approximately 80% being singletons. Source material: memory CD4+ T cells sorted from blood. Every receptor here comes from a man aged 18 to 35 in good health. Each CDR3 is given without its conserved first and last residue. The order of the fields is V gene, J gene, CDR3 protein.

TRBV5-1	TRBJ2-5	ASSLQRLETQY
TRBV2	TRBJ2-5	ATSTSGFQETQY
TRBV15	TRBJ1-2	ATSRVAGDNYGYT
TRBV5-1	TRBJ2-1	ASSLVGSSYNEQF
TRBV29-1	TRBJ2-3	SVASGSGTDTQY
TRBV19	TRBJ1-2	ASRTISRDSKALSTRGYT
TRBV5-4	TRBJ1-2	ASSLEVESVNGYT
TRBV6-1	TRBJ2-7	ASSSRTAGYEQY
TRBV10-2	TRBJ2-5	ASSRQLGETQY
TRBV6-1	TRBJ2-7	ASSVKLAGANEQY
TRBV6-6	TRBJ1-5	ASSPTGDGQPQH
TRBV7-2	TRBJ2-1	ASSSGLAGAGHEQF
TRBV19	TRBJ2-6	ASGGPTSGANVLT
TRBV4-3	TRBJ2-3	ASSQGQYTDTQY
TRBV5-4	TRBJ2-3	ASSNNARGGTDTQY
TRBV30	TRBJ2-1	AWSVRGGSLSSYNEQF
TRBV11-2	TRBJ2-5	ASSFRGETQY
TRBV19	TRBJ2-5	ASSISGGVETQY
TRBV11-2	TRBJ2-7	ASSWTSGSSFSYEQY
TRBV2	TRBJ1-1	ASSEIGVDTEAF
TRBV2	TRBJ1-2	ASTRQPSYGYT
TRBV5-1	TRBJ2-5	ASRSGVQGRGETQY
TRBV10-2	TRBJ1-1	ASSESWSAGEAF
TRBV28	TRBJ2-7	ASSTGVYEQY
TRBV29-1	TRBJ2-2	SVMFGRSNTGELF
TRBV6-5	TRBJ1-1	ARRADSRNTEAF
TRBV14	TRBJ1-2	ASSPDRTGYT